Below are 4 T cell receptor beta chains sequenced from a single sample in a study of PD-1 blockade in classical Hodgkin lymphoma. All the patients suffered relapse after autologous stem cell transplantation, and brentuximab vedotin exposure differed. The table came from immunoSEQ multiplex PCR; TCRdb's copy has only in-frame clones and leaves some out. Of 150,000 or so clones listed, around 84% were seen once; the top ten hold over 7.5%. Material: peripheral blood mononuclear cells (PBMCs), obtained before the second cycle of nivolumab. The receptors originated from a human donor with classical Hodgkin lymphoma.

As DNA, the CDR3 is TGTGCCATCAGTGAGTCTACAGGGCGGGGGGAAAAACTGTTTTTT. Translating gives CAISESTGRGEKLFF. The V and J genes are TRBV10-3 and TRBJ1-4, with D possibly matching TRBD1 (6 bases). The V and J ends lost 0 bases and 8 bases respectively, with 13 bases between them. CDR3 size: 15 residues. Per the germline V gene, CDR1 is ENHRY and CDR2 is SYGVKD.

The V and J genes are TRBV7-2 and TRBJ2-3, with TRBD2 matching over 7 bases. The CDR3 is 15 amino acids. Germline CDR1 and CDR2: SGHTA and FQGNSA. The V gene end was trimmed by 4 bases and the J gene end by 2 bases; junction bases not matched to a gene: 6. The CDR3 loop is CASSSWGGYTDTQYF. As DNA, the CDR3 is TGTGCCAGCAGCTCATGGGGGGGGTACACAGATACGCAGTATTTT. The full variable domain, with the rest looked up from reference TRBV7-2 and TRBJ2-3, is GAGVSQSPSNKVTEKGKDVELRCDPISGHTALYWYRQSLGQGLEFLIYFQGNSAPDKSGLPSDRFSAERTGGSVSTLTIQRTQQEDSAVYLCASSSWGGYTDTQYFGPGTRLTVL.

The CDR3 region has the DNA TGTGCCAGCAGAGGGGACAAGGGGGGGGAAAAACTGTTTTTT. Its translation: CASRGDKGGEKLFF. The chain joins TRBV7-9 to TRBJ1-4; possibly TRBD1 for D (6 bases). V gave up 6 bases and J gave up 8 bases, with 16 bases separating them. The CDR3 extends over 14 amino acids. Germline V lookup: CDR1 SEHNR, CDR2 FQNEAQ (reference sequence).

The CDR3 is CASRSGNTEAFF. As DNA, the CDR3 is TGTGCCAGCAGATCAGGGAACACTGAAGCTTTCTTT. The V gene is TRBV6-5, the J gene TRBJ1-1; D is unclear. The V end was cut by 6 bases, the J end by 1 base, with 6 bases between. The CDR3 runs 12 residues. Germline values: CDR1 MNHEY, CDR2 SVGAGI.